This T cell receptor (beta chain) derives from a study of CD8 T cells in ankylosing spondylitis. Whole-study findings and limits: Some motif variants had been reported before (in reactive arthritis synovial fluid and blood). Seemingly characteristic of ankylosing spondylitis blood was a TCR beta motif consisting of 7 or 8 highly homologous variants.

One entry per CDR3 protein, called by TCRdb with MiXCR from the 5' RACE reads. The sample gives roughly 670,000 distinct CDR3 sequences, 19% of which show up once; around 19% is in the top ten. Remarks on this clonotype: Its cognate antigen is unknown.

The germline V gene encodes CDR1 SGHAT and CDR2 FQNNGV. This CDR3 has 16 amino acids. Trimming shortened V by 4 bases and J by 1 base, and 17 bases separated the two germline ends. This chain links TRBV11-2 with TRBJ2-7; a weak D match, TRBD1 (6 bases). Material: blood, either unsorted or a sorted T cell fraction (not recorded which). This TCR derives from a male donor with ankylosing spondylitis. The CDR3 reads CASSSRTVFGSYEQYF. In nucleotides, the CDR3 is TGTGCCAGCAGCTCGAGGACAGTCTTTGGTTCCTACGAGCAGTACTTC.